These T cell receptor beta chains were read from a single sample in a study of CD8+ T cells in alopecia areata. Profiling relied on immunoSEQ multiplex PCR, and the TCRdb table lists in-frame clones only, not all of them. Of around 29,000 clones listed, less than 75% are singletons. Sequencing input: NKG2D-high CD8+ T cells sorted from blood. Receptor source: a human donor with alopecia areata. Both conserved end residues are part of each CDR3. The D gene is left open where the match is weak. The size field is filled for only some rows; it gives once, few, many or a size class.

NA	TRBD1	TRBV7-9	TRBJ2-7	TGTGCCAGCAGCTTAGCCGGGACAGGGTCGGCCTACGAGCAGTACTTC	CASSLAGTGSAYEQYF
NA	NA	TRBV5-1	TRBJ2-7	TGCGCCAGCGGGGACGGAGGTCTATGGGAGCAGTACTTC	CASGDGGLWEQYF
once	NA	TRBV14	TRBJ2-1	TGTGCCAGCAGCCAAGAATTATACGACAATGAGCAGTTCTTC	CASSQELYDNEQFF
NA	NA	TRBV15	TRBJ1-2	TGTGCCACCAGCAGGGCTGGGACGTTGAACTATGGCTACACCTTC	CATSRAGTLNYGYTF
NA	NA	TRBV11-2	TRBJ2-1	TGTGCCAGCAGCTTAGCGTCGGTGAGCTCCTACAATGAGCAGTTCTTC	CASSLASVSSYNEQFF
NA	NA	TRBV7-9	TRBJ1-3	TGTGCCAGGTCACAGGCTGGAAACACCATATATTTT	CARSQAGNTIYF
NA	NA	TRBV15	TRBJ2-7	TGTGCCACCAGCAGAGATCGGGGACACTCCTACGAGCAGTACTTC	CATSRDRGHSYEQYF
NA	NA	TRBV7-9	TRBJ1-1	TGTGCCAGCAGCCTTTTAGAAGCTTTCTTT	CASSLLEAFF
NA	NA	TRBV27	TRBJ2-1	TGTGCCAGCAGTTTCACAGAAAACAATGAGCAGTTCTTC	CASSFTENNEQFF
few	NA	TRBV29-1	TRBJ2-1	TGCAGCGTTGGTGGCGGGCCTCTTCAGAATAATGAGCAGTTCTTC	CSVGGGPLQNNEQFF
NA	TRBD2	TRBV29-1	TRBJ2-5	TGCAGCGGCGGGACTAAGGTCACCGGGGAGACCCAGTACTTC	CSGGTKVTGETQYF
NA	NA	TRBV2	TRBJ1-2	TGTGCCAGCAGTGAACAGGACGGGCGTGGCTACACCTTC	CASSEQDGRGYTF
few	TRBD1	TRBV7-9	TRBJ2-2	TGTGCCAGCAGCCCAGCGGGACAGGGGAGCACCGGGGAGCTGTTTTTT	CASSPAGQGSTGELFF
NA	TRBD2	TRBV5-6	TRBJ2-5	TGTGCCAGCAGCTTTCTGGGACTAGCGGATCAAGAGACCCAGTACTTC	CASSFLGLADQETQYF
NA	NA	TRBV7-9	TRBJ1-1	TGTGCCAGCAGCTTAGTACAGATGAACACTGAAGCTTTCTTT	CASSLVQMNTEAFF
NA	NA	TRBV7-9	TRBJ2-7	TGTGCCAGCAGCCCTCCGGTCCTCCTCGAGCAGTACTTC	CASSPPVLLEQYF
NA	NA	TRBV10-3	TRBJ2-2	TGTGCCATCAGGGACGACGCCGGGGAGCTGTTTTTT	CAIRDDAGELFF
NA	NA	TRBV15	TRBJ2-7	TGTGCCACCAGACTAGTGCGCTACGAGCAGTACTTC	CATRLVRYEQYF
once	NA	TRBV6-1	TRBJ1-5	TGTGCCACATCGGACGGCGCCCAGCCCCAGCATTTT	CATSDGAQPQHF
NA	TRBD1	TRBV5-1	TRBJ1-2	TGCGCCAGCAGCTCTTCCGGGACAGGGGTAGTGGATGGCTACACCTTC	CASSSSGTGVVDGYTF
NA	NA	TRBV12-5	TRBJ1-1	TGTGCTAGTGGTTTGGGGAACACTGAAGCTTTCTTT	CASGLGNTEAFF
few	NA	TRBV7-6	TRBJ2-7	TGTGCCAGCAGCCCTGTTGGCAGCTCCTACGAGCAGTACTTC	CASSPVGSSYEQYF
NA	TRBD1	TRBV5-1	TRBJ2-7	TGCGCCAGCAAGGGGGGACAGGGGGACAGGGAGCAGTACTTC	CASKGGQGDREQYF
NA	NA	TRBV27	TRBJ2-2	TGTGCCAGCAGTTTCGTCGGAACCGGGGAGCTGTTTTTT	CASSFVGTGELFF
NA	TRBD1	TRBV29-1	TRBJ2-2	TGCAGCGTCGAATTCCCGACAGGGGGGATCGGGGAGCTGTTTTTT	CSVEFPTGGIGELFF
NA	TRBD1	TRBV15	TRBJ2-7	TGTGCCACCAGCCCTCGGACAGGGAAACTCTACGAGCAGTACTTC	CATSPRTGKLYEQYF
once	NA	TRBV11-1	TRBJ1-5	TGTGCCAGCAGCGCCGGATTGGCTAGCAATCAGCCCCAGCATTTT	CASSAGLASNQPQHF
few	TRBD2	TRBV28	TRBJ2-1	TGTGCCAGCAGGTCGGGACTAGAAAGGGCTGAGCAGTTCTTC	CASRSGLERAEQFF
few	TRBD1	TRBV29-1	TRBJ2-7	TGCAGCGTTGTTAGGGACAGGGACCGCTACGAGCAGTACTTC	CSVVRDRDRYEQYF
NA	NA	TRBV6-5	TRBJ1-2	TGTGCCAGCAGTTACAGAAACAGGAACGGGGATGGCTACACCTTC	CASSYRNRNGDGYTF
NA	TRBD1	TRBV10-3	TRBJ2-7	TGTGCCATCAGTGAGGCTGGACAGGGATACGAGCAGTACTTC	CAISEAGQGYEQYF
NA	NA	TRBV29-1	TRBJ2-2	TGCAGCGTTGTAGCTAGTCAGGGGGAGCTGTTTTTT	CSVVASQGELFF
NA	NA	TRBV29-1	TRBJ2-5	TGCAGCGTTGAATCTAGGGGCAAAGAGACCCAGTACTTC	CSVESRGKETQYF
NA	NA	TRBV29-1	TRBJ1-1	TGCAGCGTTGAACAGGAGAACACTGAAGCTTTCTTT	CSVEQENTEAFF
few	NA	TRBV28	TRBJ2-7	TGTGCCAGCAGTTTTCCCGCTTGGAGCTCCTACGAGCAGTACTTC	CASSFPAWSSYEQYF